This entry lists 24 T cell receptor beta chains sequenced from one sample in a study of regulatory T cells in long-lasting Graves disease. Through Arm-PCR of CDR3 regions and iRepertoire HTBI primers, TCR beta libraries were built. In TCRdb, the multiplex PCR reads were re-called with MiXCR into one record per CDR3 protein. The repertoire holds 300,000 to 400,000 distinct CDR3 sequences, with more than 15% as singletons. The time point is: newly diagnosed GD, antithyroid drugs for less than 3 months. Scientists built the TCR library using RNA that was extracted from PBMCs. The sample in question was peripheral blood mononuclear cells (PBMCs), obtained at new diagnosis, from a patient treated with antithyroid drugs. These receptor sequences come from a female donor with Graves disease.

On this clonotype: Given a far larger clone just one base away, this is likely a sequencing read error. The chain is built from TRBV2 and TRBJ2-1; a possible D gene is TRBD2 (7 bases). This CDR3 is built from 14 residues. Germline CDR1 and CDR2: SNHLY and FYNNEI. The CDR3 DNA is TGTGCCACCACCCGAGGGGGGGTTCAGGAGACCCGGTACTTC. Protein product: CATTRGGVQETRYF.

At least ten counts were recorded for this clonotype. This chain joins TRBV5-5 and TRBJ2-7; D tentatively fits TRBD1 or TRBD2 (5 bases each). The CDR3 runs to 14 residues. V was trimmed by 4 bases and J by 3 bases, leaving 14 bases between them. Looked up from germline, CDR1 is SGHKS and CDR2 is YYEKEE (reference sequence). As DNA, the CDR3 is TGTGCCAGCAGCGCACCGGGACGAGACTACGAGCAGTACTTC. Encoded protein: CASSAPGRDYEQYF.

This clonotype was detected only a few times. This chain links TRBV6-1 with TRBJ2-7, with 7 bases that match TRBD1. The CDR3 covers 12 residues. Germline V CDR1 and CDR2: MNHNS, SASEGT. The ends lost 5 bases at V and 5 bases at J; junction bases unmatched: 3. The CDR3 nucleotides read TGTGCCAGCAGTAGCGACAGGGACGAGCAGTACTTC. Translating gives CASSSDRDEQYF.

This clonotype was picked up many times. The CDR3 DNA follows: TGTGCCAGCAAACAGACAGGGAACACTGAAGCTTTCTTT. Protein product: CASKQTGNTEAFF. This chain uses TRBV6-1 with TRBJ1-1; perhaps TRBD1 as D (6 bases). The CDR3 has 13 amino acids. With 7 bases removed from V and 1 base from J, the gap between germline ends came to 10 bases. Germline lookup yields CDR1 MNHNS and CDR2 SASEGT.

Here the CDR3 reads CASSVLSGTSGSLETQYF. As DNA, the CDR3 is TGTGCCAGCAGCGTCCTCTCGGGAACTAGCGGGAGTTTGGAGACCCAGTACTTC. The chain has TRBV2 and TRBJ2-5; 11 nucleotides align to TRBD2. The CDR3 runs to 18 residues. V was pared by 6 bases and J by 5 bases, with 17 bases of the junction left unmatched. CDR1 and CDR2 (germline): SNHLY, FYNNEI.

This clonotype showed up just a few times. The chain joins TRBV20-1 to TRBJ2-7; 7 bases fit TRBD2. The germline CDR1 and CDR2 sequences are DFQATT and SNEGSKA (reference sequence). The CDR3 covers 13 residues. The V segment lost 6 bases and the J segment 3 bases; nucleotides outside the gene matches: 8. The CDR3 DNA reads TGCAGTGCGTGGACTCGGGGGGTCTACGAGCAGTACTTC. Residues: CSAWTRGVYEQYF.

The chain employs TRBV27 and TRBJ2-2; 8 bases match TRBD1. The V gene's germline CDR1 is MNHEY and CDR2 SMNVEV (reference sequence). The J segment lost 6 bases and the V segment lost 6 bases, leaving 9 bases of the junction unmatched. The CDR3 spans 15 residues. The CDR3 DNA reads as TGTGCCAGCAGCCATACAGGGGGTTTCGCCGGGGAGCTGTTTTTT. Protein: CASSHTGGFAGELFF.

This clonotype was counted many times. The chain uses TRBV12-3 or TRBV12-4 and TRBJ1-5, with no clear D. V was shortened by 7 bases and J by 1 base, with 17 bases between the two germline ends. The CDR3 runs to 16 residues. CDR3 coding DNA: TGTGCCAGCACTCCCGGGGTTAGTGGGAGCAATCAGCCCCAGCATTTT. Encoded protein: CASTPGVSGSNQPQHF.

This clonotype has only a few counts. CDR3 protein: CASSTLDRGSNQPQHF. The CDR3 nucleotides are TGTGCCAGTAGTACCTTGGACAGGGGTAGCAATCAGCCCCAGCATTTT. The V and J genes are TRBV19 and TRBJ1-5; 9 bases match TRBD1. The CDR3 extends over 16 amino acids. In germline, CDR1 is LNHDA, CDR2 SQIVND (reference sequence). The junction had 4 bases not matched to a gene; V was cut back by 4 bases and J by 0 bases.

This clonotype appeared many times. The chain employs TRBV6-2 or TRBV6-3 and TRBJ1-5, with TRBD1 as a possible D gene (5 bases). Trimming took off 6 bases at V and 1 base at J, with 19 bases between the two ends. Looked up from germline, CDR1 is MNHEY and CDR2 is SVGEGT. The CDR3 contains 17 residues. CDR3 residues: CASSSGTFVTSNQPQHF. Here the CDR3 DNA reads TGTGCCAGCAGCTCCGGGACCTTTGTTACCAGCAATCAGCCCCAGCATTTT.

V usage is TRBV18 and J usage is TRBJ2-7, with D possibly TRBD2 on 6 matching bases. The CDR3 has 14 amino acids. V lost 2 bases and J 4 bases, leaving 12 bases between the germline ends. Germline V CDR1 and CDR2: KGHSH, LQKENI. CDR3 region: CASSPEAGRYEQYF. The CDR3 DNA follows: TGTGCCAGCTCACCAGAGGCGGGGCGATACGAGCAGTACTTC.

This clonotype was counted a few times. This chain joins TRBV20-1 and TRBJ2-7; a possible D gene is TRBD2 (6 bases). Trimming took off 0 bases at V and 4 bases at J, with 19 bases between the two ends. CDR3 length: 16 amino acids. Looked up from germline, CDR1 is DFQATT and CDR2 is SNEGSKA (reference sequence). The DNA of the CDR3 is TGCAGTGCTAGAGACGGCGGAGGGGTGTTTTCGTACGAGCAGTACTTC. It yields the protein CSARDGGGVFSYEQYF.

With regard to this clonotype: It may be a read error: a sequence one base away is much more abundant. This chain joins TRBV2 and TRBJ1-2, with unresolved D. This CDR3 has 14 amino acids. Germline V lookup: CDR1 SNHLY, CDR2 FYNNEI. The germline V and J ends were trimmed by 5 bases and 5 bases, with 15 bases remaining between them. CDR3 DNA sequence: TGTGCCAGCAGTCCTGGTGTAGGAAGTTATGGCTACACCTTC. Encoded protein: CASSPGVGSYGYTF.

This clonotype was picked up many times. V is TRBV10-2 and J is TRBJ2-7, with 11 bases lining up with TRBD2. Germline-derived CDR1 and CDR2 are WSHSY and SAAADI. The CDR3 is made up of 13 amino acids. Trimming took 10 bases from V and 2 from J; bases not matched to a gene: 4. CDR3 DNA: TGCGCCACCCTAGCGGGAGGTGCCTACGAGCAGTACTTC. It specifies CATLAGGAYEQYF.

This clonotype showed up just a few times. The chain has TRBV6-4 and TRBJ2-7; the match to TRBD2 covers 10 bases. The trim removed 0 bases at V and 7 bases at J, leaving 12 bases unmatched. This CDR3 is 17 amino acids long. The germline V gene has CDR1 MRHNA and CDR2 SNTAGT. CDR3 residues: CASSDSKGLATRGEQYF. The CDR3 coding sequence is TGTGCCAGCAGTGACTCGAAGGGACTAGCGACGAGGGGGGAGCAGTACTTC.

This clonotype was counted ten times or more. This chain uses TRBV6-5 with TRBJ1-1; D possibly corresponds to TRBD1 (5 bases). Germline-derived CDR1 and CDR2 are MNHEY and SVGAGI. The CDR3 runs to 14 residues. V gave up 0 bases and J gave up 6 bases, with 11 bases separating them. The CDR3 sequence is CASSYSSQGPEAFF. The CDR3 nucleotides are TGTGCCAGCAGTTACTCATCCCAGGGCCCTGAAGCTTTCTTT.

At least ten counts were recorded for this clonotype. The chain carries TRBV28 and TRBJ2-7; 8 nucleotides match TRBD1. The CDR3 is made up of 13 amino acids. The ends lost 4 bases at V and 7 bases at J; junction bases unmatched: 6. Germline CDR1 and CDR2: MDHEN and SYDVKM. CDR3 in DNA: TGTGCCAGCAGTTCCTCCAGGGGGCCTGAGCAGTACTTC. This gives the protein CASSSSRGPEQYF.

The sample holds many counts of this clonotype. The rearrangement links TRBV30 to TRBJ2-2; no clear D gene. The CDR3 covers 13 residues. Germline V gene data show CDR1 as GTSNPN and CDR2 as SVGIG (reference sequence). Trimming shortened V by 4 bases and J by 2 bases, and 8 bases separated the two germline ends. The CDR3 DNA reads as TGTGCCTGGACGCACAGCAACACCGGGGAGCTGTTTTTT. It encodes CAWTHSNTGELFF. The full variable domain, in which reference TRBV30 and TRBJ2-2 provide the parts outside the CDR3, is SQTIHQWPATLVQPVGSPLSLECTVEGTSNPNLYWYRQAAGRGLQLLFYSVGIGQISSEVPQNLSASRPQDRQFILSSKKLLLSDSGFYLCAWTHSNTGELFFGEGSRLTVL.

This clonotype has just a few counts. Compared with germline, one end of the junction differs, possibly owing to a read error. The chain uses TRBV20-1 and TRBJ2-7; D tentatively fits TRBD1 or TRBD2 (5 bases each). Germline values: CDR1 DFQATT, CDR2 SNEGSKA (reference sequence). The CDR3 is made up of 14 amino acids. CDR3 loop: CSARRRGATYEQYF. CDR3 nucleotides: TGCAGCGCTAGACGGAGAGGGGCAACCTACGAGCAGTACTTC.

This clonotype was seen a few times. V and J are TRBV5-4 and TRBJ2-3, with 9 bases lining up with TRBD1. This CDR3 contains 15 residues. Looked up from germline, CDR1 is SGHNT and CDR2 is YYREEE (reference sequence). V lost 4 bases and J lost 4; bases outside the gene matches: 7. The CDR3: CASSPGQGRADTQYF. Here the CDR3 DNA reads TGTGCCAGCAGCCCAGGACAGGGGCGGGCAGATACGCAGTATTTT.

This clonotype was counted at least ten times. V usage is TRBV27 and J usage is TRBJ2-7; 8 bases match TRBD1. Germline-derived CDR1 and CDR2 are MNHEY and SMNVEV (reference sequence). The V and J ends lost 5 bases and 6 bases, in that order; junction bases with no gene match: 12. This CDR3 region has 15 residues. This CDR3 is CASSPLGQGPSEQYF. The CDR3 DNA is TGTGCCAGCAGTCCCCTCGGACAGGGTCCCAGCGAGCAGTACTTC.

This clonotype was observed many times. The genes are TRBV27 and TRBJ1-2, with 8 bases identical to TRBD1. Germline trimming cut 3 bases from V and 5 bases from J; bases unmatched to any gene: 8. Germline V gene data show CDR1 as MNHEY and CDR2 as SMNVEV (reference sequence). The CDR3 runs 15 residues. CDR3 bases: TGTGCCAGCAGTTTCCAGGGGGCTCCAATGTATGGCTACACCTTC. Translation: CASSFQGAPMYGYTF.

Notes on this clonotype: A much larger clone sits a single nucleotide away, making a read error possible. DNA of the CDR3: TGTGCCAGCAACCGGGGCGACGAGCAGTACTTC. Its protein is CASNRGDEQYF. The chain joins TRBV11-2 to TRBJ2-7; tentatively, D is TRBD1 or TRBD2 (5 bases each). The CDR3 is made up of 11 amino acids. Deletions cut 7 bases from V and 5 bases from J, with 9 bases between. Germline CDR1 and CDR2: SGHAT and FQNNGV. Supplemented by reference TRBV11-2 and TRBJ2-7, the full variable domain reads EAGVAQSPRYKIIEKRQSVAFWCNPISGHATLYWYQQILGQGPKLLIQFQNNGVVDDSQLPKDRFSAERLKGVDSTLKIQPAKLEDSAVYLCASNRGDEQYFGPGTRLTVT.

About this clonotype itself: The junction shows a germline mismatch at one end, possibly a read error. V and J are TRBV5-1 and TRBJ2-2, with 10 bases that match TRBD2. The V gene's germline CDR1 is SGHRS and CDR2 YFSETQ. The CDR3 is 17 amino acids. CDR3 coding DNA: TGCGCCAGCAGCCACTCAGGACTAGCGGCGAACACCGAGGAGCTGTTTTTT. It codes for CASSHSGLAANTEELFF. The full variable domain, its missing parts supplied by reference TRBV5-1 and TRBJ2-2, is KAGVTQTPRYLIKTRGQQVTLSCSPISGHRSVSWYQQTPGQGLQFLFEYFSETQRNKGNFPGRFSGRQFSNSRSEMNVSTLELGDSALYLCASSHSGLAANTEELFFGEGSRLTVL.